Below, 3 T cell receptor beta chains from the same sample are listed, as sequenced in a study of response to subunit inactivated influenza vaccine. One entry per CDR3 protein results from TCRdb running MiXCR on the RT-PCR reads. This table has 450,000 to 600,000 distinct CDR3 sequences, approximately 7.7% appearing once. The sequenced sample was PBMCs from blood, obtained less than 25 months after vaccination. Receptor source: a man aged 50-75 years who received an inactivated influenza vaccine.

The sample holds a few counts of this clonotype. The V call is TRBV6-2 or TRBV6-3, the J call TRBJ2-7, with 8 bases lining up with TRBD2. The CDR3 has 14 residues. Germline values: CDR1 MNHEY, CDR2 SVGEGT. V lost 2 bases and J lost 3; bases outside the gene matches: 3. Here the CDR3 reads CASSYVTSVYEQYF. The DNA of the CDR3 is TGTGCCAGCAGTTACGTGACTAGCGTCTACGAGCAGTACTTC.

The chain combines TRBV28 with TRBJ2-4; D is perhaps TRBD1 (6 bases). The CDR3 runs to 17 residues. The V and J ends lost 3 bases and 3 bases respectively, with 18 bases between them. In germline, CDR1 is MDHEN, CDR2 SYDVKM. CDR3 region: CASSLGQGKMVKNIQYF. CDR3 nucleotide sequence: TGTGCCAGCAGTTTGGGGCAGGGGAAGATGGTCAAAAACATTCAGTACTTC. The full variable domain, its missing parts supplied by reference TRBV28 and TRBJ2-4, is DVKVTQSSRYLVKRTGEKVFLECVQDMDHENMFWYRQDPGLGLRLIYFSYDVKMKEKGDIPEGYSVSREKKERFSLILESASTNQTSMYLCASSLGQGKMVKNIQYFGAGTRLSVL.

This chain joins TRBV20-1 and TRBJ2-1, with 8 bases fitting TRBD1. Germline CDR1 and CDR2: DFQATT and SNEGSKA (reference sequence). The CDR3 covers 13 residues. The CDR3: CRAPGQEYNEQFF. The CDR3 DNA reads TGCAGGGCCCCGGGACAGGAATACAATGAGCAGTTCTTC.